Presented here are 21 T cell receptor beta chains from one specimen sequenced in a study of spatial heterogeneity in lung cancer. Indicated time point: blood at routine non-recurrence follow-up after resection. MiXCR, applied by TCRdb to the 5' RACE reads, yields one record per CDR3 protein. Here the sample spans 15,000 to 20,000 distinct CDR3 sequences, 15% to 20% being singletons. Sequenced here: PBMCs, sampled at follow-up. The receptors originated from a male donor with early-stage non-small cell lung cancer.

This clonotype was observed a handful of times. The chain recombines TRBV29-1 with TRBJ2-1; D unclear. CDR1 SQVTM and CDR2 ANQGSEA come from the germline V gene. The CDR3 totals 13 residues. V was cut by 3 bases and J by 0 bases, with 6 bases left in between. CDR3 region: CSVDESSYNEQFF. CDR3 bases: TGCAGCGTTGACGAGAGCTCCTACAATGAGCAGTTCTTC.

This clonotype occurred many times. The chain uses TRBV27 and TRBJ1-2; 9 bases match TRBD1. There are 12 residues in the CDR3. Losses at the gene ends were 5 bases for V and 7 bases for J; bases not matched to a gene: 2. Germline V CDR1 and CDR2: MNHEY, SMNVEV (reference sequence). CDR3: CASSDRGSGYTF. The DNA of the CDR3 is TGTGCCAGCAGTGACAGGGGGTCTGGCTACACCTTC.

This rearrangement joins TRBV20-1 to TRBJ1-2; a possible D gene is TRBD1 (5 bases). This CDR3 has 14 amino acids. Trimming shortened V by 5 bases and J by 3 bases, and 16 bases separated the two germline ends. The germline CDR1 and CDR2 sequences are DFQATT and SNEGSKA (reference sequence). The CDR3 DNA is TGCAGTGCTCCCCCGGGGGACCGAGACTATGGCTACACCTTC. This encodes CSAPPGDRDYGYTF.

The sample holds a few counts of this clonotype. The gene calls are TRBV24-1 and TRBJ1-1; D might be TRBD1 (5 bases). The CDR3 has 11 amino acids. Germline CDR1 is KGHDR and CDR2 is SFDVKD. In DNA form, the CDR3 reads TGTGCGGGCAGGGATAAACTTGAAGCTTTCTTT. Translation: CAGRDKLEAFF.

The V gene is TRBV28, the J gene TRBJ1-1; weak D call: TRBD1 (6 bases). The CDR3 contains 14 residues. V gave up 2 bases and J gave up 4 bases, with 11 bases separating them. Per the germline V gene, CDR1 is MDHEN and CDR2 is SYDVKM. CDR3 nucleotide sequence: TGTGCCAGCAGTTTAGGGGGCAAGGGCACTGAAGCTTTCTTT. Encoded protein: CASSLGGKGTEAFF.

This clonotype counts as medium-sized. V gene TRBV7-2 combines with J gene TRBJ2-3; D is uncertain. There are 14 residues in the CDR3. Trimming removed 3 bases from V and 0 bases from J, with 7 bases in between. Germline lookup yields CDR1 SGHTA and CDR2 FQGNSA. CDR3 nucleotide sequence: TGTGCCAGCAGCTTCTTACCGAGCACAGATACGCAGTATTTT. Residues: CASSFLPSTDTQYF. The variable domain in full, completed from reference TRBV7-2 and TRBJ2-3, reads GAGVSQSPSNKVTEKGKDVELRCDPISGHTALYWYRQSLGQGLEFLIYFQGNSAPDKSGLPSDRFSAERTGGSVSTLTIQRTQQEDSAVYLCASSFLPSTDTQYFGPGTRLTVL.

In nucleotides, the CDR3 is TGTGCCAGCAGCCAAGGAAGCAGATCTGGAAACACCATATATTTT. Its protein is CASSQGSRSGNTIYF. The chain links TRBV3-1 to TRBJ1-3; D unresolved. Germline loops: CDR1 LGHDT, CDR2 YNNKEL (reference sequence). This CDR3 comprises 15 residues. V lost 1 base and J lost 1, with 8 bases in between.

This clonotype was counted only a few times. The chain uses TRBV9 and TRBJ2-1; either TRBD1 or TRBD2 may supply D (5 bases each). Trimming took 0 bases from V and 5 from J, leaving 12 bases between them. CDR1 is SGDLS and CDR2 is YYNGEE in the germline V gene. This CDR3 is built from 15 residues. The CDR3 DNA follows: TGTGCCAGCAGCGTAGAAGGACGGGGACACAATGAGCAGTTCTTC. This encodes CASSVEGRGHNEQFF.

This clonotype was found a few times. V is TRBV4-1 and J is TRBJ2-7; TRBD2 agrees at 7 bases. This CDR3 is 15 amino acids long. J was trimmed by 3 bases and V by 0 bases; bases with no gene match: 5. CDR1 and CDR2 (germline): MGHRA, YSYEKL. The CDR3 DNA reads as TGCGCCAGCAGCCAAGAATGGGGGGGGATCTACGAGCAGTACTTC. It is translated as CASSQEWGGIYEQYF.

This clonotype is labeled medium-sized. The rearrangement joins TRBV12-3 or TRBV12-4 to TRBJ2-7, with unresolved D. CDR3 length: 11 amino acids. Trimming took off 4 bases at V and 5 bases at J, with 6 bases between the two ends. CDR3 bases: TGTGCCAGCAGTTATAGGGACGAGCAGTACTTC. Its protein product is CASSYRDEQYF.

This clonotype was seen many times. V and J are TRBV7-9 and TRBJ2-3; D is unclear. Trimming took 2 bases from V and 6 from J, leaving 9 bases between them. CDR1 and CDR2 (germline): SEHNR, FQNEAQ (reference sequence). This CDR3 region has 13 residues. DNA of the CDR3: TGTGCCAGCAGCTTACACCAGGTGGATACGCAGTATTTT. Translation gives CASSLHQVDTQYF. Drawing the rest from reference TRBV7-9 and TRBJ2-3, the complete variable domain is DTGVSQNPRHKITKRGQNVTFRCDPISEHNRLYWYRQTLGQGPEFLTYFQNEAQLEKSRLLSDRFSAERPKGSFSTLEIQRTEQGDSAMYLCASSLHQVDTQYFGPGTRLTVL.

Sample share makes this clonotype medium-sized. The J gene is TRBJ1-2, the V gene TRBV30; 7 nucleotides match TRBD1. This CDR3 contains 14 residues. Unmatched junction bases numbered 7, after V lost 3 bases and J lost 3 bases. CDR1 is GTSNPN, CDR2 SVGIG, per germline (reference sequence). The CDR3 sequence is CAWSESTGYYGYTF. The CDR3 DNA follows: TGTGCCTGGAGCGAATCGACAGGGTACTATGGCTACACCTTC.

In this sample, this clonotype turned up many times. The chain is built from TRBV2 and TRBJ1-2; TRBD1 might be the D (6 bases). There are 13 residues in the CDR3. Trimming removed 8 bases from V and 2 bases from J, with 12 bases in between. Per the germline V gene, CDR1 is SNHLY and CDR2 is FYNNEI. The CDR3 loop is CASGGQSNYGYTF. In DNA, the CDR3 is TGTGCCAGCGGGGGGCAGAGCAACTATGGCTACACCTTC.

This clonotype was seen a few times. V usage is TRBV30 and J usage is TRBJ2-7; D remains ambiguous. The length of the CDR3 is 12 residues. The V gene lost 0 bases and the J gene lost 3 bases, with 6 bases spanning the gap. Germline V CDR1 and CDR2: GTSNPN, SVGIG (reference sequence). The CDR3 coding sequence is TGTGCCTGGAGTGTGGGTGGCTACGAGCAGTACTTC. It is translated as CAWSVGGYEQYF.

The V and J genes are TRBV12-3 or TRBV12-4 and TRBJ2-2; D is ambiguous. The CDR3 length is 13 residues. The germline V and J ends were trimmed by 3 bases and 6 bases, with 8 bases remaining between them. The CDR3 DNA sequence: TGTGCCAGCAGTTTTAACGCCCCCGGGGAGCTGTTTTTT. Translated: CASSFNAPGELFF.

In its sample, this clonotype ranks as medium-sized. The rearrangement links TRBV7-8 to TRBJ1-2, with 10 bases identical to TRBD1. CDR3 size: 16 residues. V was pared by 5 bases and J by 5 bases, with 11 bases of the junction left unmatched. Germline CDR1 is SGHVS and CDR2 is FQNEAQ. CDR3 coding DNA: TGTGCCAGCAGCGTAGTTCCGGGACAGGGGATATATGGCTACACCTTC. Residues: CASSVVPGQGIYGYTF.

The rearrangement uses TRBV5-1 and TRBJ2-5; possibly TRBD1 for D (6 bases). CDR1 and CDR2 (germline): SGHRS, YFSETQ. Trimming took off 0 bases at V and 5 bases at J, with 14 bases between the two ends. CDR3 length: 15 amino acids. The DNA for the CDR3 is TGCGCCAGCAGCTTGGCGGGAATACAGGGTGAGACCCAGTACTTC. It specifies CASSLAGIQGETQYF.

This clonotype occurred many times. CDR3 coding DNA: TGTGCCAGCAGCCGAAGCAATCATAGAAACTCCTACGAGCAGTACTTC. Its translation is CASSRSNHRNSYEQYF. This chain uses TRBV7-9 with TRBJ2-7; D gene ambiguous. Germline lookup yields CDR1 SEHNR and CDR2 FQNEAQ (reference sequence). Deletions cut 5 bases from V and 0 bases from J, with 17 bases between. The CDR3 totals 16 residues.

This clonotype was recorded a few times. This rearrangement joins TRBV19 to TRBJ1-1; no reliable D call. CDR3 length: 11 amino acids. The germline CDR1 and CDR2 sequences are LNHDA and SQIVND (reference sequence). Between the trimmed V and J ends, which lost 8 bases and 8 bases, there was a span of 12 bases. The CDR3: CASGWEVEAFF. CDR3 bases: TGTGCCAGTGGATGGGAGGTAGAAGCTTTCTTT.

In this sample, this clonotype is medium-sized (0.01 to 0.1%). The chain combines TRBV20-1 with TRBJ1-2; 10 bases fit TRBD1. Per germline, CDR1 DFQATT and CDR2 SNEGSKA (reference sequence). V lost 3 bases and J lost 6; bases outside the gene matches: 10. The CDR3 has 15 amino acids. This CDR3 is CSASPGTGERDGYTF. Written as DNA, the CDR3 is TGCAGTGCTAGCCCCGGGACAGGGGAAAGAGATGGCTACACCTTC.

This rearrangement joins TRBV19 to TRBJ2-5, with 9 bases fitting TRBD2. Germline assignment: CDR1 LNHDA and CDR2 SQIVND (reference sequence). CDR3 length equals 14 residues. The ends lost 6 bases at V and 5 bases at J; junction bases unmatched: 7. The CDR3 spells CASSPGTSYETQYF. CDR3 in DNA: TGTGCCAGTAGCCCCGGGACTAGCTATGAGACCCAGTACTTC.